This T cell receptor (beta chain) originates from a study of blood T cell repertoires in COVID-19. Study at large: Whether acute or convalescent, the COVID-19 samples came from the United States, Italy and Spain. The cDNA or gDNA used as material had been derived from T cells, B-cell-depleted T cells, or PBMCs.

In the study's own analysis: For nucleated cells, counts were estimated from reference gene primer amplification. Assay: immunoSEQ multiplex PCR; the TCRdb copy retains only in-frame clones and omits some. That table gives V, J and clone size, and the DNA gave D and trimming. Among about 380,000 clones listed, 85% to 90% were seen once. J lost 7 bases, V lost 10 bases, and 9 bases had no gene match. From germline, CDR1 is PRHDT and CDR2 FYEKMQ (reference sequence). The CDR3 is 13 residues long. The source of this sequence is a man aged 18 to 29 with active or convalescent COVID-19. The chain couples TRBV13 to TRBJ2-7, with 11 bases that match TRBD2. Sequencing was carried out using peripheral blood. CDR3 nucleotides: TGTGCCATCGGGACTAGCGGTTTGAGGGAGCAGTACTTC. Its protein is CAIGTSGLREQYF.